This T cell receptor (beta chain) was recovered during a study of early T cells in non-severe SARS-CoV-2 infection. Each CDR3 protein gets one entry after TCRdb re-called the 5' RACE reads with MiXCR. Of roughly 47,000 distinct CDR3 sequences in the sample, under 30% were seen once. The clonotype originates from an adult who was a healthcare worker with PCR-confirmed SARS-CoV-2 infection or an uninfected control (not recorded which). Sequenced material: whole blood, taken at baseline.

The CDR3 region is CASVRQSSYNEQFF. The CDR3 region has the DNA TGTGCCAGCGTCAGACAGAGCTCCTACAATGAGCAGTTCTTC. The chain is built from TRBV2 and TRBJ2-1; TRBD1 might be the D (5 bases). Germline V gene data show CDR1 as SNHLY and CDR2 as FYNNEI. The V gene lost 8 bases and the J gene lost 0 bases, with 11 bases spanning the gap. The CDR3 contains 14 residues.